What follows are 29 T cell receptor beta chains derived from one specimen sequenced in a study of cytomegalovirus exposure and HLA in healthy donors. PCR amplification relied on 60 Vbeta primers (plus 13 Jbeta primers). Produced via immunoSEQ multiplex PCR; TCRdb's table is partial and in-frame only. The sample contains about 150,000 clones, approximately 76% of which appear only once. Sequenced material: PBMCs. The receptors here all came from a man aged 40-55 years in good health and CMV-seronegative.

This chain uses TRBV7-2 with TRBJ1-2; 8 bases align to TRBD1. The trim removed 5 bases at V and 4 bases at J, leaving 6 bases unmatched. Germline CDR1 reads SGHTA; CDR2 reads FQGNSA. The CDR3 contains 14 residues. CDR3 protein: CASSQQGGSYGYTF. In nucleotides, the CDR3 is TGTGCCAGCAGCCAACAGGGGGGCAGCTATGGCTACACCTTC.

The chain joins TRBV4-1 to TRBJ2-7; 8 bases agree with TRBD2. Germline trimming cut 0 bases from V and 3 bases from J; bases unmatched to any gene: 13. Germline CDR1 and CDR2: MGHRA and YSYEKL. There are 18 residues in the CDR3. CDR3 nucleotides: TGCGCCAGCAGCCAAGATAGAAATAGCGGGACCACTTTCTACGAGCAGTACTTC. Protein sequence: CASSQDRNSGTTFYEQYF.

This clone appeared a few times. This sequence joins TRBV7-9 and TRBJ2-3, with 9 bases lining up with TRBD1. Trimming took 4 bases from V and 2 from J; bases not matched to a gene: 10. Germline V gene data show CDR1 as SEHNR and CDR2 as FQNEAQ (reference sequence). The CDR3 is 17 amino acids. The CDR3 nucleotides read TGTGCCAGCAGCTCCAAGGCCGGGACAGGGCCCACAGATACGCAGTATTTT. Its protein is CASSSKAGTGPTDTQYF.

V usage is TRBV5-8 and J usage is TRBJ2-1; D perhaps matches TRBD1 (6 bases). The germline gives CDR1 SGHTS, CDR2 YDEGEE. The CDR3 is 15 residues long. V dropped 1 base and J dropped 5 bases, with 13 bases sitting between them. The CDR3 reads CASSLSGAGHNEQFF. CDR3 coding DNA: TGTGCCAGCAGCTTGTCAGGGGCGGGCCACAATGAGCAGTTCTTC.

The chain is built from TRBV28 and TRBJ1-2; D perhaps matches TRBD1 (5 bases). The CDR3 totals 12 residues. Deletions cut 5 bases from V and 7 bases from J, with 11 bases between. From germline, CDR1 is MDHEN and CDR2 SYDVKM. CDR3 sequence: CASSITGPGYTF. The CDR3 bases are TGTGCCAGCAGTATAACAGGTCCTGGCTACACCTTC.

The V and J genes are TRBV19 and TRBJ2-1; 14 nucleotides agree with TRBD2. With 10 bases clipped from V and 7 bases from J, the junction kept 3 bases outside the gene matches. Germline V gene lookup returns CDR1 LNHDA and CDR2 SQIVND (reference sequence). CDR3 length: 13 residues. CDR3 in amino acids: CATRLAGGNEQFF. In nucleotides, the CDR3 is TGTGCCACCCGACTAGCGGGAGGGAATGAGCAGTTCTTC.

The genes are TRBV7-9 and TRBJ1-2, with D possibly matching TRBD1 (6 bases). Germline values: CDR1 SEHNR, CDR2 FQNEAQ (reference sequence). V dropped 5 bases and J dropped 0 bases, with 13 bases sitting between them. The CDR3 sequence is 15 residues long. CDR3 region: CASSPGGLANYGYTF. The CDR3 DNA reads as TGTGCCAGCAGCCCCGGGGGGCTAGCTAACTATGGCTACACCTTC.

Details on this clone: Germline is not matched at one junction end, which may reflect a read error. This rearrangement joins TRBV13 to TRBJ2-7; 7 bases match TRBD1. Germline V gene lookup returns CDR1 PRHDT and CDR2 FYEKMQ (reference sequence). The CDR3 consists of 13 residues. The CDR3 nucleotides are TGTGCCAACAGCCAGGGACAGTCCTACGAGCAGTACTTC. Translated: CANSQGQSYEQYF.

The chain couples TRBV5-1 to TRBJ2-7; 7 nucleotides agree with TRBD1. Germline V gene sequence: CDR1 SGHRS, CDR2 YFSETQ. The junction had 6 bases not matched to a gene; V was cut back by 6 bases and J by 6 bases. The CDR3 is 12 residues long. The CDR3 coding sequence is TGCGCCAGCACTACAACAGGGGCCGAGCAGTACTTC. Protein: CASTTTGAEQYF.

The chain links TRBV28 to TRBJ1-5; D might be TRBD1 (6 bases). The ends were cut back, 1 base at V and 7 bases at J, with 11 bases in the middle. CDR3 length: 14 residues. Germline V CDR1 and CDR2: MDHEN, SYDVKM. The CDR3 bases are TGTGCCAGCAGTTTATCAGGGGTCCTCCAGCCCCAGCATTTT. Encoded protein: CASSLSGVLQPQHF.

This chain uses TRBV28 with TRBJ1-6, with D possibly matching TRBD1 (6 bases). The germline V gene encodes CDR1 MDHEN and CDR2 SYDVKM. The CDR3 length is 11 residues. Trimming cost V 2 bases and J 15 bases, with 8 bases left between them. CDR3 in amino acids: CASSLGGLLHF. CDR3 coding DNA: TGTGCCAGCAGTTTAGGGGGCCTCCTCCACTTT.

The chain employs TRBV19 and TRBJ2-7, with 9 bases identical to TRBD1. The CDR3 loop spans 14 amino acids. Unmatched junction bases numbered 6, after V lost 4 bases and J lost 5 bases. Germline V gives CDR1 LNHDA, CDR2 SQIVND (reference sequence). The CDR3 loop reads CASSKTGGFNEQYF. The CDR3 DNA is TGTGCCAGTAGTAAGACAGGGGGTTTCAACGAGCAGTACTTC.

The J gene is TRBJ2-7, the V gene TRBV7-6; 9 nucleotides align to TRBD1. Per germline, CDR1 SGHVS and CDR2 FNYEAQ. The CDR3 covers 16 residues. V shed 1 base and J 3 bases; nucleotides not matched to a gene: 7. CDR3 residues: CASSLVSGQGVYEQYF. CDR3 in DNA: TGTGCCAGCAGCTTAGTCTCGGGACAGGGAGTCTACGAGCAGTACTTC.

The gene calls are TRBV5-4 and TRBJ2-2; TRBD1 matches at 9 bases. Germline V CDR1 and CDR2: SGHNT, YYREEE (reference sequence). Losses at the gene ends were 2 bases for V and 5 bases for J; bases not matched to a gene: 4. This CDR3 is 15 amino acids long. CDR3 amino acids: CASSFRDRVTGELFF. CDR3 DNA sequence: TGTGCCAGCAGCTTTCGGGACAGGGTTACCGGGGAGCTGTTTTTT.

The DNA for the CDR3 is TGCGCCAGCAGTGCGGACAGGGGAAGCACTGAAGCTTTCTTT. Amino acids: CASSADRGSTEAFF. This sequence joins TRBV10-2 and TRBJ1-1; 9 positions agree with TRBD1. Germline V CDR1 and CDR2: WSHSY, SAAADI. J lost 4 bases, V lost 4 bases, and 4 bases had no gene match. The CDR3 runs to 14 residues.

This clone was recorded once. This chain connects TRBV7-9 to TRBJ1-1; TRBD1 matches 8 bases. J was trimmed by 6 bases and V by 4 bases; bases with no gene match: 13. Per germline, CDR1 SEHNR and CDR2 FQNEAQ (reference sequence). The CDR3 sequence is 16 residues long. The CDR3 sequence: CASSSGQGAQRSEAFF. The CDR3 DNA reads TGTGCCAGCAGCTCAGGGCAGGGGGCGCAACGGTCTGAAGCTTTCTTT.

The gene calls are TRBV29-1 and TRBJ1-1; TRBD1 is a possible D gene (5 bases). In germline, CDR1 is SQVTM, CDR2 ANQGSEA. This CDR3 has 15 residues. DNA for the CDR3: TGCATTTTCCACGACGGAGGGGCGCCAGTTCCTGAAGCTTTCTTT. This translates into CIFHDGGAPVPEAFF.

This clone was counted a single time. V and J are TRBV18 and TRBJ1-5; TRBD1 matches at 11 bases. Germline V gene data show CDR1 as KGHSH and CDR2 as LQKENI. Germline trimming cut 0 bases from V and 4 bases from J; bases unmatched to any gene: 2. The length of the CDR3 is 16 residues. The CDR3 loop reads CASSPPGQGENQPQHF. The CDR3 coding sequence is TGTGCCAGCTCACCACCGGGACAGGGGGAGAATCAGCCCCAGCATTTT.

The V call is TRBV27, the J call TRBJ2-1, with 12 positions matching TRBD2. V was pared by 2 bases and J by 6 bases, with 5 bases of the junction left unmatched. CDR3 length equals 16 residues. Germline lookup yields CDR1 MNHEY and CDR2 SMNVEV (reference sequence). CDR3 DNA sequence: TGTGCCAGCAGTTTAAGACTAGCGGGAGTCTTCAATGAGCAGTTCTTC. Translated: CASSLRLAGVFNEQFF.

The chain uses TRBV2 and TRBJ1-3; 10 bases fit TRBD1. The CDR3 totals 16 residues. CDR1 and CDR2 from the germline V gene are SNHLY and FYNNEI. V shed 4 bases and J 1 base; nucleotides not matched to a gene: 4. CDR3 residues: CASSGDRGKSGNTIYF. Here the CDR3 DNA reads TGTGCCAGCAGTGGGGACAGGGGTAAATCTGGAAACACCATATATTTT. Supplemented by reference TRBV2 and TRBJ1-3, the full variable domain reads EPEVTQTPSHQVTQMGQEVILRCVPISNHLYFYWYRQILGQKVEFLVSFYNNEISEKSEIFDDQFSVERPDGSNFTLKIRSTKLEDSAMYFCASSGDRGKSGNTIYFGEGSWLTVV.

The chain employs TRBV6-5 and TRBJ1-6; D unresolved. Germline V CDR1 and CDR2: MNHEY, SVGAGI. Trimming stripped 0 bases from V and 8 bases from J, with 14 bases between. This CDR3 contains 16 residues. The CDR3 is CASSYSGGVRDSPLHF. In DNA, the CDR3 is TGTGCCAGCAGTTACTCGGGCGGGGTAAGGGATTCACCCCTCCACTTT.

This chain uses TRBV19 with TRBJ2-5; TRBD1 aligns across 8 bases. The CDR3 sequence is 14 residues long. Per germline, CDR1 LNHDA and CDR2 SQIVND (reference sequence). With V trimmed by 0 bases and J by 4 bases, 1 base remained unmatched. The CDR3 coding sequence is TGTGCCAGTAGTATAGACAGGGGGCGAGAGACCCAGTACTTC. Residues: CASSIDRGRETQYF.

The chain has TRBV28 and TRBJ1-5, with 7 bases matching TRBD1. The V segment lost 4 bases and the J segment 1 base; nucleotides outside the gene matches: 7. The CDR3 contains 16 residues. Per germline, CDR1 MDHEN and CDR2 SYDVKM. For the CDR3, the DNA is TGTGCCAGCAGTTCTATCGCGGGACAGAGCAATCAGCCCCAGCATTTT. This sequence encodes CASSSIAGQSNQPQHF.

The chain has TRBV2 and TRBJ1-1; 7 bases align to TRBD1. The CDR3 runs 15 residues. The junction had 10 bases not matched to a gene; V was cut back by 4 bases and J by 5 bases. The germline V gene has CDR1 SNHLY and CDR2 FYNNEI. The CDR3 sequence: CASSVSSTGLTEAFF. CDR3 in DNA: TGTGCCAGCAGTGTCTCCTCGACAGGGTTAACTGAAGCTTTCTTT. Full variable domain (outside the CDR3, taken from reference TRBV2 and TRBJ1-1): EPEVTQTPSHQVTQMGQEVILRCVPISNHLYFYWYRQILGQKVEFLVSFYNNEISEKSEIFDDQFSVERPDGSNFTLKIRSTKLEDSAMYFCASSVSSTGLTEAFFGQGTRLTVV.

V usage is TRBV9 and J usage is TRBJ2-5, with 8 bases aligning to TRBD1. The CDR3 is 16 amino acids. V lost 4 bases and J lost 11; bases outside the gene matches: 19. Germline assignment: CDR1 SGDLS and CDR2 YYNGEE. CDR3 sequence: CASSPTGQVPTREQYF. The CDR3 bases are TGTGCCAGCAGCCCAACGGGACAGGTGCCCACTAGAGAGCAGTACTTC.

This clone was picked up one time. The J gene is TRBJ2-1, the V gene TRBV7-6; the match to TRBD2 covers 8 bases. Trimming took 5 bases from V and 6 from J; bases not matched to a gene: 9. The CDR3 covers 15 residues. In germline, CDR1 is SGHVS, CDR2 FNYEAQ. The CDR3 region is CASSQPGLEGNEQFF. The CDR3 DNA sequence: TGTGCCAGCAGCCAGCCGGGACTAGAGGGCAATGAGCAGTTCTTC.

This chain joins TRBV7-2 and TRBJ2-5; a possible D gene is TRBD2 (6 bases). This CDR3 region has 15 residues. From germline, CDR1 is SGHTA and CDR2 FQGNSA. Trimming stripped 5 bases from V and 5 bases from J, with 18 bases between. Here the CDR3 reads CASSRQRAEGETQYF. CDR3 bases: TGTGCCAGCAGCAGACAGCGAGCGGAGGGGGAGACCCAGTACTTC.

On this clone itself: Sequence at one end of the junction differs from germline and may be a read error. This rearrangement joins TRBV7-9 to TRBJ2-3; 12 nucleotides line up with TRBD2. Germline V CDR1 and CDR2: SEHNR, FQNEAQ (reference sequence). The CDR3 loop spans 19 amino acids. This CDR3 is CSSSSNLASGGDRTDTQYF. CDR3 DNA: TGTTCCAGCAGCTCGAACTTGGCTAGCGGGGGGGATCGCACAGATACGCAGTATTTT.

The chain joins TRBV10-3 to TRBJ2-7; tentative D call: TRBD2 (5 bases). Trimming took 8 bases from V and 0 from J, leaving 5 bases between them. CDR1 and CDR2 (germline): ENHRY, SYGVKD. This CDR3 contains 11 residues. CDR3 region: CAIGSSYEQYF. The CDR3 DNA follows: TGTGCCATCGGGAGCTCCTACGAGCAGTACTTC.